The next 25 T cell receptor beta chains were all read from a single sample in a study of spatial heterogeneity in lung cancer. Sample time point: sample taken at primary tumor resection. Whole RNA obtained from tumor, nontumor lung or frozen PBMC underwent sequencing without sorting. TCRdb analysed the 5' RACE reads with MiXCR anew, one entry per CDR3 protein. This table has some 50,000 distinct CDR3 sequences, 10% to 15% appearing once. This sample comprised PBMCs, obtained at surgery. The receptors were gathered from a female donor with early-stage non-small cell lung cancer.

This rearrangement joins TRBV28 to TRBJ1-1; D perhaps matches TRBD1 (6 bases). The V end was cut by 3 bases, the J end by 1 base, with 12 bases between. This CDR3 contains 15 residues. Germline CDR1 reads MDHEN; CDR2 reads SYDVKM. CDR3 DNA: TGTGCCAGCAGTTTGGGGAGAGGGGGGAACACTGAAGCTTTCTTT. It yields the protein CASSLGRGGNTEAFF.

This clonotype was seen more than once but under ten times. The chain carries TRBV7-2 and TRBJ2-3; 10 nucleotides agree with TRBD2. The V gene end was trimmed by 0 bases and the J gene end by 7 bases; junction bases not matched to a gene: 4. Germline CDR1 reads SGHTA; CDR2 reads FQGNSA. The CDR3 has 15 amino acids. The CDR3 DNA sequence: TGTGCCAGCAGCTTAGCCGGGACTAGCGAATATACGCAGTATTTT. Amino acid sequence: CASSLAGTSEYTQYF. The whole variable domain, remainder taken from reference TRBV7-2 and TRBJ2-3, is GAGVSQSPSNKVTEKGKDVELRCDPISGHTALYWYRQSLGQGLEFLIYFQGNSAPDKSGLPSDRFSAERTGGSVSTLTIQRTQQEDSAVYLCASSLAGTSEYTQYFGPGTRLTVL.

This clonotype was recorded a few times. The chain is built from TRBV12-5 and TRBJ1-1, with D perhaps TRBD1 (6 bases). From germline, CDR1 is LGHNT and CDR2 FRNRAP. V lost 1 base and J lost 1, with 13 bases in between. The CDR3 has 16 residues. Here the CDR3 reads CASGLASGGRNTEAFF. The CDR3 region has the DNA TGTGCTAGTGGTTTGGCTTCTGGGGGCCGGAACACTGAAGCTTTCTTT.

The chain uses TRBV10-3 and TRBJ1-2; D is unresolved. V lost 0 bases to trimming and J lost 4 bases, with 9 bases between them. CDR3 length: 14 amino acids. Germline V gene lookup returns CDR1 ENHRY and CDR2 SYGVKD. CDR3 nucleotides: TGTGCCATCAGTGAGTCGACGACTGCCTATGGCTACACCTTC. Residues: CAISESTTAYGYTF.

The genes are TRBV7-2 and TRBJ2-7; D may be TRBD2 (7 bases). This CDR3 spans 15 amino acids. CDR1 is SGHTA and CDR2 is FQGNSA in the germline V gene. Trimming pared 3 bases from V and 1 base from J, leaving 13 bases between. The CDR3 reads CASSLRGPSSYEQYF. CDR3 DNA: TGTGCCAGCAGCTTGCGGGGGCCCTCGTCCTACGAGCAGTACTTC.

This clonotype was detected a few times. This chain connects TRBV10-3 to TRBJ2-1, with 8 bases matching TRBD2. The CDR3 is 15 amino acids. Germline V lookup: CDR1 ENHRY, CDR2 SYGVKD. V lost 6 bases to trimming and J lost 4 bases; unmatched junction nucleotides: 8. DNA for the CDR3: TGTGCCATCAGCCGGAGCGGGGGAGAATACAATGAGCAGTTCTTC. This encodes CAISRSGGEYNEQFF.

This clonotype was found a few times. The chain joins TRBV19 to TRBJ2-1; D is unresolved. Germline CDR1 is LNHDA and CDR2 is SQIVND (reference sequence). The CDR3 has 13 amino acids. V lost 5 bases and J 9 bases, leaving 14 bases between the germline ends. CDR3 sequence: CASSVGGVGEQFF. CDR3 DNA: TGTGCCAGTAGTGTAGGTGGGGTTGGTGAGCAGTTCTTC. The whole variable domain, filled in from reference TRBV19 and TRBJ2-1, reads DGGITQSPKYLFRKEGQNVTLSCEQNLNHDAMYWYRQDPGQGLRLIYYSQIVNDFQKGDIAEGYSVSREKKESFPLTVTSAQKNPTAFYLCASSVGGVGEQFFGPGTRLTVL.

J is TRBJ1-5 and V is TRBV15; 8 positions match TRBD1. The CDR3 spans 15 residues. The germline V gene has CDR1 LNHNV and CDR2 YYDKDF (reference sequence). V trimming: 6 bases; J trimming: 4 bases; junction bases outside the gene matches: 8. CDR3 residues: CATRTGTGFNQPQHF. CDR3 DNA sequence: TGTGCCACCAGGACCGGGACAGGATTTAATCAGCCCCAGCATTTT.

Ten or more counts support this clonotype. J is TRBJ2-7 and V is TRBV20-1; a possible D gene is TRBD1 (6 bases). V was shortened by 1 base and J by 6 bases, with 16 bases between the two germline ends. CDR1 is DFQATT, CDR2 SNEGSKA, per germline (reference sequence). This CDR3 is 14 amino acids long. DNA of the CDR3: TGCAGTGCTAGAGCCGACCCCCTACAGGGCGAGCAGTACTTC. Protein: CSARADPLQGEQYF.

V and J are TRBV7-2 and TRBJ2-5; 9 bases match TRBD2. The CDR3 runs 16 residues. V dropped 1 base and J dropped 6; count of bases not matched to a gene: 9. Germline CDR1 SGHTA, CDR2 FQGNSA. As DNA, the CDR3 is TGTGCCAGCAGCTTAGTAGGGGCGGGGGGGCCGAAGACCCAGTACTTC. Its protein product is CASSLVGAGGPKTQYF.

Ten or more counts support this clonotype. V is TRBV12-3 or TRBV12-4 and J is TRBJ2-7; D is unclear. CDR3 size: 15 residues. V was shortened by 7 bases and J by 4 bases, with 20 bases between the two germline ends. The chain's CDR3 is CASTTSSRASYEQYF. CDR3 bases: TGTGCCAGCACTACATCAAGCCGGGCTTCATACGAGCAGTACTTC.

V usage is TRBV7-9 and J usage is TRBJ2-7; no clear D. Trimming shortened V by 8 bases and J by 0 bases, and 8 bases separated the two germline ends. Germline V gene sequence: CDR1 SEHNR, CDR2 FQNEAQ (reference sequence). The CDR3 is 12 amino acids. CDR3 sequence reads: CASGPSSYEQYF. In DNA form, the CDR3 reads TGTGCCAGCGGACCTAGCTCCTACGAGCAGTACTTC.

The chain links TRBV6-1 to TRBJ2-3; D is ambiguous. V was shortened by 10 bases and J by 0 bases, with 17 bases between the two germline ends. The CDR3 extends over 15 amino acids. Per the germline V gene, CDR1 is MNHNS and CDR2 is SASEGT. The CDR3 sequence: CATVSVSASTDTQYF. In nucleotides, the CDR3 is TGTGCCACCGTGTCGGTCAGTGCTAGCACAGATACGCAGTATTTT.

V is TRBV2 and J is TRBJ2-3; D is perhaps TRBD1 (6 bases). The V gene lost 1 base and the J gene lost 3 bases, with 11 bases spanning the gap. CDR3 length: 15 residues. Germline-derived CDR1 and CDR2 are SNHLY and FYNNEI. CDR3 protein: CASSEGRGETDTQYF. CDR3 nucleotide sequence: TGTGCCAGCAGTGAAGGCAGGGGTGAAACAGATACGCAGTATTTT. The variable domain in full, completed from reference TRBV2 and TRBJ2-3, reads EPEVTQTPSHQVTQMGQEVILRCVPISNHLYFYWYRQILGQKVEFLVSFYNNEISEKSEIFDDQFSVERPDGSNFTLKIRSTKLEDSAMYFCASSEGRGETDTQYFGPGTRLTVL.

The gene calls are TRBV28 and TRBJ2-7; 8 nucleotides align to TRBD1. V dropped 4 bases and J dropped 1; count of bases not matched to a gene: 3. CDR1 is MDHEN and CDR2 is SYDVKM in the germline V gene. This CDR3 has 14 residues. CDR3 region: CASSSRDRSYEQYF. For the CDR3, the DNA is TGTGCCAGCAGTTCCAGGGACAGGTCCTACGAGCAGTACTTC.

V gene TRBV4-1 combines with J gene TRBJ2-3; D ambiguous. CDR3 length: 14 amino acids. V dropped 4 bases and J dropped 0 bases, with 8 bases sitting between them. Germline V gene sequence: CDR1 MGHRA, CDR2 YSYEKL. The DNA for the CDR3 is TGCGCCAGCAGCCGGAAGGTGAGCACAGATACGCAGTATTTT. It specifies CASSRKVSTDTQYF.

Only a few counts were recorded for this clonotype. The V call is TRBV3-1, the J call TRBJ1-1; D is undetermined. Germline-derived CDR1 and CDR2 are LGHDT and YNNKEL (reference sequence). This CDR3 is 12 amino acids long. Trimming stripped 1 base from V and 4 bases from J, with 4 bases between. Here the CDR3 reads CASSQVPTEAFF. CDR3 sequence (DNA): TGTGCCAGCAGCCAAGTGCCCACTGAAGCTTTCTTT.

The sample holds many counts of this clonotype. The gene calls are TRBV27 and TRBJ2-1; 7 bases fit TRBD2. Germline V gene lookup returns CDR1 MNHEY and CDR2 SMNVEV (reference sequence). The CDR3 covers 16 residues. V lost 5 bases and J lost 0; bases outside the gene matches: 7. This chain's CDR3 is CASSQIAGSSYNEQFF. CDR3 coding DNA: TGTGCCAGCAGTCAAATAGCGGGCAGCTCCTACAATGAGCAGTTCTTC.

Concerning this clonotype itself: Possible read error: a much larger clone is one base away. The J gene is TRBJ2-7, the V gene TRBV2; 10 bases agree with TRBD2. The CDR3 runs to 15 residues. CDR1 SNHLY and CDR2 FYNNEI come from the germline V gene. V was clipped by 11 bases and J by 0 bases; unmatched bases: 10. CDR3 in amino acids: CAGGASGGLSYEQYF. The CDR3 nucleotides are TGTGCCGGCGGGGCTAGCGGGGGCCTCTCCTACGAGCAGTACTTC.

The V and J genes are TRBV7-2 and TRBJ2-2; possibly TRBD2 for D (6 bases). Germline V gives CDR1 SGHTA, CDR2 FQGNSA. The V and J ends lost 5 bases and 13 bases respectively, with 14 bases between them. The CDR3 sequence is 12 residues long. The CDR3 DNA sequence: TGTGCCAGCAGCCCACCGGGGGTGGTGCTGTTTTTT. Its translation is CASSPPGVVLFF.

This clonotype was counted many times. This chain links TRBV7-2 with TRBJ2-7, with D perhaps TRBD1 (6 bases). The length of the CDR3 is 13 residues. V lost 5 bases and J lost 5, with 13 bases in between. Germline CDR1 reads SGHTA; CDR2 reads FQGNSA. The CDR3 is CASSLTGINEQYF. As DNA, the CDR3 is TGTGCCAGCAGCCTCACAGGGATCAACGAGCAGTACTTC.

The chain is built from TRBV6-5 and TRBJ1-5, with D hard to call. The length of the CDR3 is 14 residues. Trimming took off 4 bases at V and 0 bases at J, with 7 bases between the two ends. Looked up from germline, CDR1 is MNHEY and CDR2 is SVGAGI. DNA for the CDR3: TGTGCCAGCAGTTCTTTGGATAGCAATCAGCCCCAGCATTTT. Its translation is CASSSLDSNQPQHF.

The chain couples TRBV5-1 to TRBJ2-6; D tentatively fits TRBD1 or TRBD2 (5 bases each). V lost 5 bases, J lost 3 bases, and 12 bases lay in between. CDR1 and CDR2 (germline): SGHRS, YFSETQ. CDR3 size: 15 residues. The CDR3 loop is CASSTGARGANVLTF. The CDR3 DNA reads TGCGCCAGCAGTACCGGGGCGCGTGGGGCCAACGTCCTGACTTTC.

This clonotype was detected a few times. The chain joins TRBV7-2 to TRBJ1-6; D is ambiguous. V was trimmed by 1 base and J by 2 bases, leaving 3 bases between them. CDR3 length: 14 residues. The germline V gene has CDR1 SGHTA and CDR2 FQGNSA. DNA of the CDR3: TGTGCCAGCAGCTTAGGCCCCTATAATTCACCCCTCCACTTT. Its protein product is CASSLGPYNSPLHF.

This clonotype has only a few counts. The chain combines TRBV12-3 or TRBV12-4 with TRBJ2-1, with 10 bases lining up with TRBD2. V trimming: 6 bases; J trimming: 6 bases; junction bases outside the gene matches: 8. The CDR3 is 15 residues long. The CDR3 region has the DNA TGTGCCAGCAGCTTTAGCGGGGGGCGGGGCAATGAGCAGTTCTTC. Protein sequence: CASSFSGGRGNEQFF.